This record covers a single T cell receptor beta chain. Its antigen is still unknown. Nothing much larger sits one base from this clone, and base qualities are not available. The sample is drawn from a study of response to subunit inactivated influenza vaccine (dated by TCRdb to 2017 to 2018). As for the study more broadly: Deep quantitative T cell receptor repertoire profiling was used in the study to track responses to a trivalent subunit inactivated influenza vaccine. The full study reports these points: According to the authors, only a limited number of new T cells may be recruited by each seasonal influenza vaccination.

The library was produced with RT-PCR. The listed sequencing device is Illumina HiSeq 2500. In TCRdb, the public reads were trimmed at Q25 with fastp and aligned with MiXCR, with productive beta chains retained. Each entry is one CDR3 protein sequence, shown with its most common DNA and genes. A total of approximately 520,000 distinct CDR3 sequences appear in this sample, 25% of them only once. Of the sample, approximately 2% falls within the top ten clones. The sample in question was CD4+ T cells sorted from PBMCs, obtained 4 to 6 days after vaccination. The sequence was obtained from a man aged 50 to 59 who received an inactivated influenza vaccine. Donor details come from another sample of the same person, matched by shared clones.

The CDR3 reads CSARDSTGRDTQYF. The nucleotide sequence reads TGCAGTGCTAGGGACAGCACCGGTCGAGATACGCAGTATTTT. This chain joins TRBV20-1 to TRBJ2-3; possibly the D gene is TRBD1, per 6 matching bases. Per the germline V gene (reference sequence), DFQATT is the CDR1 and SNEGSKA is the CDR2. At the junction V is shortened by 3 bases and J by 5 bases, with 15 bases in between. Inclusive of the bounding cysteine and phenylalanine, the CDR3 is 14 residues long. The retained sequence is limited to the CDR3, 42 bases, with the frame set at the first base.